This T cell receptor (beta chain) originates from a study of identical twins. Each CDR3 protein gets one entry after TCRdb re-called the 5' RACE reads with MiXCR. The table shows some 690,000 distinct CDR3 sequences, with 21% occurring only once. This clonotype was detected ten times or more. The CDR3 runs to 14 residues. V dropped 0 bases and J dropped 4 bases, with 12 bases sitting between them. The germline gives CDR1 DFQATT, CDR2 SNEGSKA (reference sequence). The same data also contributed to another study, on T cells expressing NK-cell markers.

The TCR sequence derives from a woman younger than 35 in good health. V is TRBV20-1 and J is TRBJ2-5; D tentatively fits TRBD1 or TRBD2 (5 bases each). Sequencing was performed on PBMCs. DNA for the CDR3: TGCAGTGCTAGAGATACGAGGGGTCCAGAGACCCAGTACTTC. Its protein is CSARDTRGPETQYF.